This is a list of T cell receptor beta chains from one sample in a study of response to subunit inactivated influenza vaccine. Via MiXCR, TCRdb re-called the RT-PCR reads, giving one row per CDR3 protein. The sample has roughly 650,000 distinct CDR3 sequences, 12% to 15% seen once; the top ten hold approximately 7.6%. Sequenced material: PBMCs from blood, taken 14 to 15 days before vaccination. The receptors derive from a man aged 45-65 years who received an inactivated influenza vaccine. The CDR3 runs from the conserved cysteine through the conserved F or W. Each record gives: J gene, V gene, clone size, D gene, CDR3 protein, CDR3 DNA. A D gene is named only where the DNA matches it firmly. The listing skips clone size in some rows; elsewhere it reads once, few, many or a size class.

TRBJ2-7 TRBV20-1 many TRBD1 CSARVGHWTGNYEQYF TGCAGTGCTAGGGTAGGGCACTGGACAGGAAATTACGAGCAGTACTTC
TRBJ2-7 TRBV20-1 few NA CSAGDHYEQYF TGCAGTGCTGGCGATCACTACGAGCAGTACTTC
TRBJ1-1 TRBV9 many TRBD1 CASSVAVRGLDTEAFF TGTGCCAGCAGCGTAGCTGTCAGGGGGCTCGACACTGAAGCTTTCTTT
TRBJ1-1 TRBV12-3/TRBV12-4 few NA CASSLLLGLPVEAFF TGTGCCAGCAGTTTACTTCTGGGTCTCCCCGTTGAAGCTTTCTTT
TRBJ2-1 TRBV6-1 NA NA CASSARDPTYYNEQFF TGTGCCAGCAGTGCCCGTGACCCAACTTATTACAATGAGCAGTTCTTC
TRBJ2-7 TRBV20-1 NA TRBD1 CSASSGTGTYEQYF TGCAGTGCAAGTTCCGGGACAGGCACCTACGAGCAGTACTTC
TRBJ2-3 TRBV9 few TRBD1 CASSAGQGSSTDTQYF TGTGCCAGCAGCGCCGGACAGGGTTCTAGCACAGATACGCAGTATTTT
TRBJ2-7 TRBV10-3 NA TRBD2 CAISERIGLVMYEQYF TGTGCCATCAGTGAAAGGATTGGACTAGTGATGTACGAGCAGTACTTC
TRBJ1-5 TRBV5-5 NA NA CASSLTVTELANQPQHF TGTGCCAGCAGCTTGACAGTTACGGAACTAGCAAATCAGCCCCAGCATTTT
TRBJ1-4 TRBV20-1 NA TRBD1 CSARPLDRAVEKLFF TGCAGTGCTAGACCCTTGGACAGGGCGGTTGAAAAACTGTTTTTT
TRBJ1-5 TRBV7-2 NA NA CASSSDLNQPQHF TGTGCCAGCAGCTCCGATCTCAATCAGCCCCAGCATTTT
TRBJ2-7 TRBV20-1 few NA CSASDGYEQYF TGCAGTGCTTCGGACGGCTACGAGCAGTACTTC
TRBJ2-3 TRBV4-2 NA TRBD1 CASSQRDRVTDTQYF TGTGCCAGCAGCCAGAGGGACAGGGTCACAGATACGCAGTATTTT
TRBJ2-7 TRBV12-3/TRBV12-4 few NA CASSLAPAEQYF TGTGCCAGCAGTTTAGCCCCTGCCGAGCAGTACTTC
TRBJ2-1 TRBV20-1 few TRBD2 CSARTRLARSYNEQFF TGCAGTGCTAGAACACGACTAGCGCGCTCCTACAATGAGCAGTTCTTC
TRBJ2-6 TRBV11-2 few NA CASSPEATGANVLTF TGTGCCAGCAGCCCGGAGGCTACAGGGGCCAACGTCCTGACTTTC
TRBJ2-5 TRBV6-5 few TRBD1 CASSYSPGQASYF TGTGCCAGCAGTTACAGTCCGGGACAGGCGAGCTACTTC
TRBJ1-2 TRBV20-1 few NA CSARPQGYGYTF TGCAGTGCTAGACCTCAGGGGTATGGCTACACCTTC
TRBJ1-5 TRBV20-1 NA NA CSAHLLPNQPQHF TGCAGTGCCCACCTGCTTCCCAATCAGCCCCAGCATTTT
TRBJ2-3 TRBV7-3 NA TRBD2 CASSRASGTGTDTQYF TGTGCCAGCAGCCGAGCGAGCGGGACTGGCACAGATACGCAGTATTTT
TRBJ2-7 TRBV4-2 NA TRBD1 CASSQEGPGQVRSEQYF TGTGCCAGCAGCCAAGAGGGACCGGGACAGGTGAGGTCCGAGCAGTACTTC
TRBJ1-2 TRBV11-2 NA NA CASSNNAYRLYGYTF TGTGCCAGCAGCAATAACGCGTATAGACTCTATGGCTACACCTTC
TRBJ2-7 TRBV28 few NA CASSFYTPFRGDRRSSYEQYF TGTGCCAGCAGTTTTTATACCCCCTTTCGGGGTGACAGGCGAAGCTCCTACGAGCAGTACTTC
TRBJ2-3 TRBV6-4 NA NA CASSEQATDTQYF TGTGCCAGCAGTGAGCAGGCCACAGATACGCAGTATTTT
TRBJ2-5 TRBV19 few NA CASSIVDGQETQYF TGTGCCAGTAGTATTGTGGACGGCCAAGAGACCCAGTACTTC
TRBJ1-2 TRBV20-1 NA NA CSVRGYGYTF TGCAGTGTCCGGGGATATGGCTACACCTTC